This TCR beta chain appears in the sequencing data of a study of T cell changes during pregnancy in multiple sclerosis. The assay was immunoSEQ multiplex PCR, and TCRdb's table has in-frame clones only and misses some. Of about 73,000 clones in the sample, 85% to 90% were seen once. V lost 0 bases and J 6 bases, leaving 15 bases between the germline ends. CDR1 is SGDLS and CDR2 is YYNGEE in the germline V gene. This CDR3 has 16 amino acids. The chain is built from TRBV9 and TRBJ2-2; tentative D call: TRBD1 (6 bases). Sequenced here: peripheral blood, sampled after pregnancy. This receptor was taken from a female donor in good health, enrolled as a control in a pregnancy study. Here the CDR3 DNA reads TGTGCCAGCAGCGTAGCTACAGTGGGGGCCTCCGGGGAGCTGTTTTTT. It specifies CASSVATVGASGELFF.